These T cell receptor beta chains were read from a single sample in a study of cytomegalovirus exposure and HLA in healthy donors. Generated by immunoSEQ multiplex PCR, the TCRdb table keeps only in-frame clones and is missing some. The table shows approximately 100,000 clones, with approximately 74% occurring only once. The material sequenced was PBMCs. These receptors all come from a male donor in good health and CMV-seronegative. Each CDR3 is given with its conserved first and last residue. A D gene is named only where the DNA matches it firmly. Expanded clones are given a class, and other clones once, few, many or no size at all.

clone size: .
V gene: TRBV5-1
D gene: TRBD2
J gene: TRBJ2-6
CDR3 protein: CASTLGGGSGANVLTF
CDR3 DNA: TGCGCCAGCACCCTTGGCGGGGGCTCTGGGGCCAACGTCCTGACTTTC

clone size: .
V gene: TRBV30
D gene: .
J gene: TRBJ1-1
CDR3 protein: CAWSRWGLENTEAFF
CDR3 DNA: TGTGCCTGGAGTCGATGGGGACTTGAGAACACTGAAGCTTTCTTT

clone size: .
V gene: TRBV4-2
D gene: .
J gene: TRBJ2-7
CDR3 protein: CASSQAGHVATYEQYF
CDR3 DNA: TGTGCCAGCAGCCAAGCGGGACATGTTGCGACCTACGAGCAGTACTTC

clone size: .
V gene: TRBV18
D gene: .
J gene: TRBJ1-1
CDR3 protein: CASSPTQLNTEAFF
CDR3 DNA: TGTGCCAGCTCACCTACACAGCTGAACACTGAAGCTTTCTTT

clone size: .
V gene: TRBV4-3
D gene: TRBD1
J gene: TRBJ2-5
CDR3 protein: CASSQEIGRGQETQYF
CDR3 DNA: TGCGCCAGCAGCCAAGAAATTGGCAGGGGGCAAGAGACCCAGTACTTC

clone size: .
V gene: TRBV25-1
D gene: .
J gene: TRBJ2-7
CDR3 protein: CASTASAYEQYF
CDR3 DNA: TGTGCCAGCACGGCTAGCGCCTACGAGCAGTACTTC

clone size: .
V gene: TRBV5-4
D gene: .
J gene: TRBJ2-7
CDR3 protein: CASSLSDFSPYEQYF
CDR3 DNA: TGTGCCAGCAGCTTATCCGACTTCTCCCCCTACGAGCAGTACTTC

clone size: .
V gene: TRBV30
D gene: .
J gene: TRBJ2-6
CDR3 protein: CAWGRDLSGANVLTF
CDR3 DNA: TGTGCCTGGGGAAGGGACTTATCGGGGGCCAACGTCCTGACTTTC

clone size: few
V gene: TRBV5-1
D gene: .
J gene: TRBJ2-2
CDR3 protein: CASSGTPTNTGELFF
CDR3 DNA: TGCGCCAGCAGTGGGACACCGACGAACACCGGGGAGCTGTTTTTT

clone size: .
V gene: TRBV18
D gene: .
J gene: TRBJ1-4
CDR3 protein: CASSPPAGEKLFF
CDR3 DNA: TGTGCCAGCTCACCACCGGCGGGGGAAAAACTGTTTTTT

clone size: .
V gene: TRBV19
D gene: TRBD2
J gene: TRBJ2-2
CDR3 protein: CASSPVGTTNTGELFF
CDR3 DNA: TGTGCCAGTAGCCCGGTAGGGACTACGAACACCGGGGAGCTGTTTTTT

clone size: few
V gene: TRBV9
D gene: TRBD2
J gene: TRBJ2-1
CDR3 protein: CASSVGLKREGSYNEQFF
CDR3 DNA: TGTGCCAGCAGCGTAGGTCTAAAGCGGGAGGGATCCTACAATGAGCAGTTCTTC

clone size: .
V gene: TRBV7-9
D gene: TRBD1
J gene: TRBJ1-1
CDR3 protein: CASSLGQGSTEAFF
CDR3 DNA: TGTGCCAGCAGCTTAGGACAGGGCAGCACTGAAGCTTTCTTT

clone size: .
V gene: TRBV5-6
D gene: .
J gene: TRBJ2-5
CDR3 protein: CASSPGRLAGTQYF
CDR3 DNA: TGTGCCAGCAGCCCGGGCAGGTTGGCGGGGACCCAGTACTTC

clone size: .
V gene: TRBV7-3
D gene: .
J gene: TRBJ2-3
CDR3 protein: CASSYDSTDTQYF
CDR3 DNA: TGTGCCAGCAGCTACGACTCCACAGATACGCAGTATTTT

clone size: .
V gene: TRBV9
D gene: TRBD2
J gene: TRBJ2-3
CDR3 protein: CASSVGGGSGTDTQYF
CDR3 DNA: TGTGCCAGCAGCGTAGGGGGGGGGTCGGGCACAGATACGCAGTATTTT

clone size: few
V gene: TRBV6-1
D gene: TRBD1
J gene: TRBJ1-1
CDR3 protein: CASSVGHRGPEAFF
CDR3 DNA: TGTGCCAGCAGTGTCGGTCACAGGGGACCTGAAGCTTTCTTT

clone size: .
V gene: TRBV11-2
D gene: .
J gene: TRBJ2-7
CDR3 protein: CASSLGITGSEQYF
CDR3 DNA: TGTGCCAGCAGCTTAGGTATCACAGGGAGTGAGCAGTACTTC

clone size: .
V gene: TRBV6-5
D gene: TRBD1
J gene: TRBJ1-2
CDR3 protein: CASSYTRQGVYGYTF
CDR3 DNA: TGTGCCAGCAGTTACACCAGACAGGGTGTTTATGGCTACACCTTC

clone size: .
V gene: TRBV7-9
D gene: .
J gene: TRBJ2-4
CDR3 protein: CASSLDTLAKNIQYF
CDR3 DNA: TGTGCCAGCAGCTTAGACACCTTAGCCAAAAACATTCAGTACTTC

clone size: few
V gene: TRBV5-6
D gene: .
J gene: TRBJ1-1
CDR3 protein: CASSLPGNTEAFF
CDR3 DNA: TGTGCCAGCAGCTTGCCCGGGAACACTGAAGCTTTCTTT

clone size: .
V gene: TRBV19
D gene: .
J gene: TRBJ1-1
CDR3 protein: CASSIGKGGTEAFF
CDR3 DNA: TGTGCCAGTAGTATCGGGAAGGGTGGGACTGAAGCTTTCTTT

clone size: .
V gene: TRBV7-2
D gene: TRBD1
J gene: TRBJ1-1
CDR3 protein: CASSLMGQGNGYTEAFF
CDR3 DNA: TGTGCCAGCAGCTTAATGGGACAGGGGAATGGGTACACTGAAGCTTTCTTT

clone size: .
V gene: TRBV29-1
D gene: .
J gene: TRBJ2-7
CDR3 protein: CSVEVRSDSSYEQYF
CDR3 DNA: TGCAGCGTTGAAGTTAGATCGGACAGCTCCTACGAGCAGTACTTC

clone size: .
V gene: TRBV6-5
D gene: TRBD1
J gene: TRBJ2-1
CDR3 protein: CASSGTGETNEQFF
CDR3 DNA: TGTGCCAGCAGCGGGACAGGGGAAACCAATGAGCAGTTCTTC

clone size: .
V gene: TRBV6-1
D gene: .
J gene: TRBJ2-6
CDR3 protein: CASSDRFRGSGANVLTF
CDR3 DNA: TGTGCCAGCAGTGATAGATTTCGGGGTTCTGGGGCCAACGTCCTGACTTTC

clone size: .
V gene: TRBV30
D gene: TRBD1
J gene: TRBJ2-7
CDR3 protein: CAWNRDREYEQYF
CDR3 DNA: TGTGCCTGGAACCGGGACAGGGAGTACGAGCAGTACTTC

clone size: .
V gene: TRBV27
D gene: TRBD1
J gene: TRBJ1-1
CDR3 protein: CASSLLDRMNTEAFF
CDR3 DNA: TGTGCCAGCAGTTTATTGGACAGGATGAACACTGAAGCTTTCTTT

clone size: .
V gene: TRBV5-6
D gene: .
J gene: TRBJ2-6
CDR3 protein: CASSPRGQDGANVLTF
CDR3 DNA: TGTGCCAGCAGCCCCAGGGGACAAGATGGGGCCAACGTCCTGACTTTC

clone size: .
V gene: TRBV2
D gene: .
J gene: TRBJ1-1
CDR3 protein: CASSERTTRTEAFF
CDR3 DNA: TGTGCCAGCAGTGAACGTACAACACGCACTGAAGCTTTCTTT

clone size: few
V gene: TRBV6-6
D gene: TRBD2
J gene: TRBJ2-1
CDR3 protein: CASSYRSGTFSEQFF
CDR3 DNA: TGTGCCAGCAGTTACAGGAGCGGGACCTTTAGTGAGCAGTTCTTC

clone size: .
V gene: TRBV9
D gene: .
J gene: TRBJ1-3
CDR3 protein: CASSVSGGTTGNTIYF
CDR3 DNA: TGTGCCAGCAGCGTAAGTGGGGGGACCACTGGAAACACCATATATTTT

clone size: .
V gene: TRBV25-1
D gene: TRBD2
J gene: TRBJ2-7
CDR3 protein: CASSEAGGTYEQYF
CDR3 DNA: TGTGCCAGCAGCGAAGCGGGAGGGACCTACGAGCAGTACTTC

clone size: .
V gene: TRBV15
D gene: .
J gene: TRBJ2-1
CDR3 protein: CATSRDARTYNEQFF
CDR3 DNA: TGTGCCACCAGCAGAGATGCCAGGACCTACAATGAGCAGTTCTTC

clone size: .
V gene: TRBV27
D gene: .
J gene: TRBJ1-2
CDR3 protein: CASSEGGYGYTF
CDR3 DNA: TGTGCCAGCAGCGAGGGGGGGTATGGCTACACCTTC

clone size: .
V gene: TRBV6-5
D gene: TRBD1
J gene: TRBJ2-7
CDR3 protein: CASSYSGTGSYEQYF
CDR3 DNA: TGTGCCAGCAGTTACTCGGGGACAGGGTCCTACGAGCAGTACTTC

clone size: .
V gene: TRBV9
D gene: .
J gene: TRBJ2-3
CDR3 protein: CASSVQTDTQYF
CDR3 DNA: TGTGCCAGCAGCGTGCAGACAGATACGCAGTATTTT

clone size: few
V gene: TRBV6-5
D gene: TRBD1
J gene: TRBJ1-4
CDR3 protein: CASSYSSDRSKLFF
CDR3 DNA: TGTGCCAGCAGTTACTCGTCGGACAGGTCCAAACTGTTTTTT

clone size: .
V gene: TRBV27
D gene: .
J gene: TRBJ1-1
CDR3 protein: CASSFWASGENTEAFF
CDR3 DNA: TGTGCCAGCAGTTTTTGGGCCTCAGGGGAGAACACTGAAGCTTTCTTT

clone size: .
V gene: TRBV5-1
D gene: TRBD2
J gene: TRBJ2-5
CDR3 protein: CASSWGLAVQETQYF
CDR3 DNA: TGCGCCAGCAGCTGGGGACTAGCGGTCCAAGAGACCCAGTACTTC

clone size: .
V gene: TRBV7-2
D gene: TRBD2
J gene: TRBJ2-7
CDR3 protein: CASSPHLSLAGGPYEQYF
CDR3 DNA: TGTGCCAGCAGCCCTCACCTATCTCTAGCGGGAGGGCCCTACGAGCAGTACTTC

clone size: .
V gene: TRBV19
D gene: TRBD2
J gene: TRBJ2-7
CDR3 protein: CASSFPGGRVTYEQYF
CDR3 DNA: TGTGCCAGTAGTTTCCCTGGCGGGAGAGTAACCTACGAGCAGTACTTC

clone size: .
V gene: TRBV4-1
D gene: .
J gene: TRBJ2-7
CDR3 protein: CASSPGLETYEQYF
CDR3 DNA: TGCGCCAGCAGCCCAGGGCTAGAAACCTACGAGCAGTACTTC

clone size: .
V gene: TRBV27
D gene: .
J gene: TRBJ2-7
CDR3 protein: CASNPTLTGLEQYF
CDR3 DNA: TGTGCCAGCAATCCAACCCTTACAGGGCTCGAGCAGTACTTC

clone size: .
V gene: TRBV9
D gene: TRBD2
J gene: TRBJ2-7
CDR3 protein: CASGPSGSSYEQYF
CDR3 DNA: TGTGCCAGCGGACCTAGCGGGAGTTCCTACGAGCAGTACTTC

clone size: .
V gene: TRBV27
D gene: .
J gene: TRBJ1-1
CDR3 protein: CASSLSITGTEAFF
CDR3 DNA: TGTGCCAGCAGTTTATCGATAACAGGCACTGAAGCTTTCTTT

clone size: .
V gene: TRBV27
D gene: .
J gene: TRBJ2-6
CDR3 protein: CASSSGGTGANVLTF
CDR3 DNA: TGTGCCAGCAGTTCAGGGGGGACTGGGGCCAACGTCCTGACTTTC

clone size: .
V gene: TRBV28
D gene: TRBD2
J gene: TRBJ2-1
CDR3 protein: CASSLAGLYNEQFF
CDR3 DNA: TGTGCCAGCAGTCTAGCGGGACTCTACAATGAGCAGTTCTTC

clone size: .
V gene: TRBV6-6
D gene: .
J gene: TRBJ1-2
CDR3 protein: CASRETAADYYGYTF
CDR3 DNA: TGTGCCAGCAGAGAGACAGCCGCTGACTACTATGGCTACACCTTC

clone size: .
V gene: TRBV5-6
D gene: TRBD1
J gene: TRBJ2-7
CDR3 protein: CASSSRQGAKAYEQYF
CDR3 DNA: TGTGCCAGCAGCTCGCGACAGGGGGCCAAGGCATACGAGCAGTACTTC

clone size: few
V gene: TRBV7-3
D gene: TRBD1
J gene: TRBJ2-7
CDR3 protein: CASSTQTGNYEQYF
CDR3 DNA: TGTGCCAGCAGCACCCAGACAGGGAACTACGAGCAGTACTTC